This T cell receptor beta chain appears in the sequencing data of a study of OX40 agonist ivuxolimab in advanced cancers. Broader study findings: Not determined was the antigen specificity of the expanded peripheral T cells. Near-lowest levels of clonal expansion characterized partial responders at 0.1-3.0 mg/kg.

Clones were sequenced by immunoSEQ multiplex PCR, and TCRdb holds only the in-frame ones, with some missing. The sample includes some 50,000 clones, approximately 86% of them seen just once. About this clone itself: Its antigen is unidentified.

The CDR3 is 15 residues long. CDR1 SGHTA and CDR2 FQGNSA come from the germline V gene. Trimming at V came to 2 bases and at J to 3 bases, leaving 5 bases not matched to a gene. The rearrangement uses TRBV7-2 and TRBJ2-7, with TRBD2 identical over 9 bases. This clonotype was sampled from an adult with an advanced solid tumor such as melanoma, head and neck, liver or kidney cancer. Source: CD4+ or CD8+ T cells sorted from blood, taken in a trial of the OX40 agonist ivuxolimab. The CDR3 reads CASSLWSSGIYEQYF. CDR3 coding DNA: TGTGCCAGCAGCTTATGGTCTAGCGGGATCTACGAGCAGTACTTC. The variable domain in full, with the rest retrieved from reference TRBV7-2 and TRBJ2-7, is GAGVSQSPSNKVTEKGKDVELRCDPISGHTALYWYRQSLGQGLEFLIYFQGNSAPDKSGLPSDRFSAERTGGSVSTLTIQRTQQEDSAVYLCASSLWSSGIYEQYFGPGTRLTVT.